These 3 T cell receptor beta chains came from one sample sequenced in a study of T cell repertoires in cytomegalovirus infection. Their antigen targets remain unknown. TCRdb reanalysed the reads using MiXCR and keeps one entry per CDR3 protein. The table lists roughly 860,000 distinct CDR3 sequences, roughly 33% of them singletons. The sample was cultured CD8+ T cells from PBMCs, taken from culture after CMV antigen stimulation. These receptors came from a human donor in good health (CMV status not recorded). Some clones in this sample may be carry-over from other donors' samples.

This clonotype has more than one count but fewer than ten. The CDR3 DNA reads as TGTGCCAGCAGCACGCGATCCCACTTGAAGGATGAGCAGTTCTTC. Protein sequence: CASSTRSHLKDEQFF. The V and J genes are TRBV7-6 and TRBJ2-1; D is unresolved. Per germline, CDR1 SGHVS and CDR2 FNYEAQ. V lost 5 bases, J lost 8 bases, and 19 bases lay in between. The CDR3 contains 15 residues.

The chain links TRBV29-1 to TRBJ2-3, with D unclear. Germline V lookup: CDR1 SQVTM, CDR2 ANQGSEA. The CDR3 spans 14 residues. The germline V and J ends were trimmed by 7 bases and 7 bases, with 21 bases remaining between them. The DNA for the CDR3 is TGCAGCGCCCTGACCTCCTTCTCTACCAATACGCAGTATTTT. As protein: CSALTSFSTNTQYF.

The chain is built from TRBV6-2 or TRBV6-3 and TRBJ1-6, with TRBD1 as a possible D gene (5 bases). Germline V gives CDR1 MNHEY, CDR2 SVGEGT. This CDR3 has 14 residues. V was clipped by 0 bases and J by 10 bases, with 10 bases between them. CDR3 in DNA: TGTGCCAGCAGTTACTCTCCAGGGCCCTCACCCCTCCACTTT. Its protein is CASSYSPGPSPLHF.